Below are 21 T cell receptor beta chains sequenced from a single sample in a study of blood T cell repertoires in COVID-19. Sequenced by immunoSEQ multiplex PCR; TCRdb stores in-frame clones only, minus some. The table has around 200,000 clones, 75% to 90% seen once. Material: peripheral blood. The source is a human donor with active or convalescent COVID-19. The donor label of this sample is uncertain.

This sequence joins TRBV9 and TRBJ1-2; maybe TRBD1 (6 bases). Germline V gene sequence: CDR1 SGDLS, CDR2 YYNGEE. Trimming cost V 4 bases and J 4 bases, with 17 bases left between them. CDR3 length: 15 residues. The CDR3 DNA reads as TGTGCCAGCAGCTTTGACACAGGGTCCCCCTATGGCTACACCTTC. As protein: CASSFDTGSPYGYTF.

This rearrangement joins TRBV7-2 to TRBJ2-1; TRBD2 agrees at 9 bases. Per germline, CDR1 SGHTA and CDR2 FQGNSA. The CDR3 consists of 16 residues. J gave up 4 bases and V 3 bases, and 7 bases lay outside the gene matches. The CDR3 DNA reads as TGTGCCAGCAGCTTCCCGCGGGGGGGAGCTTACAATGAGCAGTTCTTC. It codes for CASSFPRGGAYNEQFF.

This chain links TRBV30 with TRBJ2-7; D gene uncertain. Germline assignment: CDR1 GTSNPN and CDR2 SVGIG (reference sequence). CDR3 length equals 13 residues. Deletions cut 1 base from V and 8 bases from J, with 15 bases between. CDR3 coding DNA: TGTGCCTGGAGTGCTTCGCCCCGACTGCAGCAGTACTTC. This translates into CAWSASPRLQQYF.

This sequence joins TRBV18 and TRBJ1-1; the D gene is possibly TRBD1 (6 bases). Trimming cost V 7 bases and J 3 bases, with 15 bases left between them. This CDR3 contains 14 residues. CDR1 is KGHSH and CDR2 is LQKENI in the germline V gene. In DNA form, the CDR3 reads TGTGCCAGCTTTAACAGGGCTTTCGACACTGAAGCTTTCTTT. As protein: CASFNRAFDTEAFF.

The V and J genes are TRBV29-1 and TRBJ1-1; perhaps TRBD1 as D (6 bases). V dropped 6 bases and J dropped 3 bases, with 17 bases sitting between them. The CDR3 is 14 residues long. Germline CDR1 SQVTM, CDR2 ANQGSEA. In DNA, the CDR3 is TGCAGCGTCAAACGGGGGGCCTCGGACACTGAAGCTTTCTTT. Residues: CSVKRGASDTEAFF.

The rearrangement uses TRBV10-1 and TRBJ2-5; D is uncertain. Per the germline V gene, CDR1 is WNHNN and CDR2 is SYGVQD (reference sequence). This CDR3 region has 11 residues. Deletions cut 2 bases from V and 5 bases from J, with 3 bases between. The CDR3 DNA follows: TGCGCCAGCAGTGAGCGGGAGACCCAGTACTTC. Amino acid sequence: CASSERETQYF.

J is TRBJ2-1 and V is TRBV2; possibly TRBD1 for D (7 bases). This CDR3 has 13 residues. V was pared by 9 bases and J by 5 bases, with 14 bases between. In germline, CDR1 is SNHLY, CDR2 FYNNEI. Here the CDR3 DNA reads TGTGCCAGTGCAGGGGGGATAAACAATGAGCAGTTCTTC. Residues: CASAGGINNEQFF.

This chain connects TRBV19 to TRBJ2-1; D not certain. This CDR3 has 14 amino acids. The V and J ends lost 3 bases and 8 bases respectively, with 14 bases between them. Germline CDR1 and CDR2: LNHDA and SQIVND (reference sequence). Here the CDR3 reads CASSIIPNSDEQFF. CDR3 sequence (DNA): TGTGCCAGTAGTATTATTCCCAATTCGGATGAGCAGTTCTTC. The whole variable domain, filled in from reference TRBV19 and TRBJ2-1, reads DGGITQSPKYLFRKEGQNVTLSCEQNLNHDAMYWYRQDPGQGLRLIYYSQIVNDFQKGDIAEGYSVSREKKESFPLTVTSAQKNPTAFYLCASSIIPNSDEQFFGPGTRLTVL.

The chain is built from TRBV7-2 and TRBJ1-2, with D tentatively TRBD1 (5 bases). Germline V gene sequence: CDR1 SGHTA, CDR2 FQGNSA. V lost 6 bases to trimming and J lost 2 bases, with 16 bases between them. The CDR3 consists of 15 residues. The CDR3 DNA sequence: TGTGCCAGCAGTCCGACGGGGGGGAGGAACTATGGCTACACCTTC. It codes for CASSPTGGRNYGYTF.

The J gene is TRBJ2-5, the V gene TRBV9; TRBD1 is a possible D gene (5 bases). Deletions cut 3 bases from V and 2 bases from J, with 11 bases between. This CDR3 is 14 amino acids long. Per germline, CDR1 SGDLS and CDR2 YYNGEE. This chain's CDR3 is CASSGGAAQETQYF. The CDR3 DNA follows: TGTGCCAGCAGCGGTGGGGCGGCACAAGAGACCCAGTACTTC.

The count of this clone is one. The chain recombines TRBV18 with TRBJ2-3; 7 nucleotides agree with TRBD2. The CDR3 extends over 16 amino acids. Germline V lookup: CDR1 KGHSH, CDR2 LQKENI. Trimming cost V 6 bases and J 2 bases; bases outside gene matches: 11. CDR3 amino acids: CASSPLAAGPTDTQYF. CDR3 DNA sequence: TGTGCCAGCTCCCCGCTAGCGGCGGGTCCCACAGATACGCAGTATTTT.

V and J are TRBV5-4 and TRBJ1-3; no clear D gene. Germline CDR1 is SGHNT and CDR2 is YYREEE (reference sequence). Trimming stripped 0 bases from V and 0 bases from J, with 13 bases between. The CDR3 is 17 amino acids. The CDR3 here is CASSLGAGTTSGNTIYF. Written as DNA, the CDR3 is TGTGCCAGCAGCTTGGGAGCGGGAACCACCTCTGGAAACACCATATATTTT.

The table lists this clone with a few counts. The genes are TRBV7-2 and TRBJ1-1; 8 bases are a match to TRBD1. The CDR3 has 13 amino acids. Germline V CDR1 and CDR2: SGHTA, FQGNSA. V lost 2 bases to trimming and J lost 7 bases; unmatched junction nucleotides: 3. The CDR3: CASSLIQGDEAFF. CDR3 DNA sequence: TGTGCCAGCAGCTTAATACAGGGGGATGAAGCTTTCTTT.

The chain links TRBV29-1 to TRBJ1-2, with TRBD1 matching 10 bases. J gave up 6 bases and V 4 bases, and 11 bases lay outside the gene matches. The CDR3 is made up of 15 amino acids. The germline V gene has CDR1 SQVTM and CDR2 ANQGSEA. The CDR3 here is CSVAGTGVLRDGYTF. The CDR3 region has the DNA TGCAGCGTTGCCGGGACAGGGGTTTTAAGGGATGGCTACACCTTC.

This chain uses TRBV18 with TRBJ2-1; no clear D. The CDR3 runs 13 residues. V gave up 3 bases and J gave up 7 bases, with 10 bases separating them. Germline CDR1 KGHSH, CDR2 LQKENI. CDR3 sequence: CASSPYTQNEQFF. The CDR3 nucleotides are TGTGCCAGCTCACCCTATACCCAAAATGAGCAGTTCTTC.

This clone was detected a few times. V and J are TRBV11-3 and TRBJ2-5; D perhaps matches TRBD2 (6 bases). CDR3 length: 16 residues. Germline V gives CDR1 SGHNT, CDR2 YENEEA. V was clipped by 5 bases and J by 2 bases, with 18 bases between them. CDR3 protein: CASSHQFRGVQETQYF. CDR3 nucleotide sequence: TGTGCCAGCAGCCACCAGTTCCGCGGGGTGCAAGAGACCCAGTACTTC.

The genes are TRBV7-9 and TRBJ1-5; D gene ambiguous. The germline V gene has CDR1 SEHNR and CDR2 FQNEAQ (reference sequence). The V end lost 1 base, the J end lost 1 base, and 5 bases lay between the germline ends. This CDR3 comprises 14 residues. CDR3 region: CASSLESSNQPQHF. The CDR3 DNA follows: TGTGCCAGCAGCTTAGAGAGCAGCAATCAGCCCCAGCATTTT.

This chain uses TRBV12-5 with TRBJ2-3; the match to TRBD2 covers 7 bases. The CDR3 contains 14 residues. The germline CDR1 and CDR2 sequences are LGHNT and FRNRAP. J was trimmed by 3 bases and V by 6 bases; bases with no gene match: 6. The CDR3 loop is CASGLRAGTDTQYF. CDR3 coding DNA: TGTGCTAGTGGACTGAGAGCGGGAACAGATACGCAGTATTTT.

The chain recombines TRBV5-6 with TRBJ1-5; 8 nucleotides align to TRBD1. After removal of 4 bases from V and 4 bases from J, the junction contained 4 bases not matched to a gene. The CDR3 covers 14 residues. Germline values: CDR1 SGHDT, CDR2 YYEEEE. The CDR3: CASSRRQGNQPQHF. CDR3 bases: TGTGCCAGCAGCCGTAGACAGGGGAATCAGCCCCAGCATTTT.

The chain has TRBV5-6 and TRBJ1-1; a possible D gene is TRBD1 (5 bases). Trimming stripped 0 bases from V and 0 bases from J, with 12 bases between. The germline V gene encodes CDR1 SGHDT and CDR2 YYEEEE. This CDR3 spans 16 amino acids. The CDR3 sequence: CASSLAGGGVNTEAFF. Written as DNA, the CDR3 is TGTGCCAGCAGCTTGGCTGGCGGAGGGGTGAACACTGAAGCTTTCTTT. Looking up the rest from reference TRBV5-6 and TRBJ1-1 gives the full variable domain: DAGVTQSPTHLIKTRGQQVTLRCSPKSGHDTVSWYQQALGQGPQFIFQYYEEEERQRGNFPDRFSGHQFPNYSSELNVNALLLGDSALYLCASSLAGGGVNTEAFFGQGTRLTVV.

V and J are TRBV6-5 and TRBJ1-4; 8 nucleotides line up with TRBD1. This CDR3 contains 14 residues. Per germline, CDR1 MNHEY and CDR2 SVGAGI. The trim removed 10 bases at V and 3 bases at J, leaving 7 bases unmatched. CDR3 region: CATQDRGSNEKLFF. CDR3 nucleotides: TGTGCCACCCAAGACAGGGGTTCTAATGAAAAACTGTTTTTT.